One sample yielded the 8 T cell receptor beta chains listed below, sequenced in a study of blood T cell repertoires in COVID-19. The repertoire was sequenced with immunoSEQ multiplex PCR; TCRdb's copy has only in-frame clones and lacks some. This table holds approximately 100,000 clones, around 88% found once. Material: peripheral blood. The source of these receptors is a human donor with acute or convalescent COVID-19. The donor label of this sample is uncertain.

This chain links TRBV4-3 with TRBJ2-2; 7 bases agree with TRBD1. J gave up 3 bases and V 4 bases, and 8 bases lay outside the gene matches. The germline CDR1 and CDR2 sequences are LGHNA and YSLEER. The length of the CDR3 is 16 residues. The CDR3 reads CASSRTGTAYTGELFF. In DNA form, the CDR3 reads TGCGCCAGCAGCCGAACAGGGACAGCGTACACCGGGGAGCTGTTTTTT.

The V gene is TRBV2, the J gene TRBJ2-1; tentative D call: TRBD2 (6 bases). CDR1 SNHLY and CDR2 FYNNEI come from the germline V gene. This CDR3 region has 13 residues. Trimming cost V 9 bases and J 5 bases, with 14 bases left between them. The CDR3 reads CASSRDLNNEQFF. In nucleotides, the CDR3 is TGTGCCAGTTCAAGGGACTTAAACAATGAGCAGTTCTTC.

The chain joins TRBV28 to TRBJ2-2; perhaps TRBD1 as D (6 bases). Trimming took off 8 bases at V and 6 bases at J, with 13 bases between the two ends. The CDR3 has 13 amino acids. The V gene's germline CDR1 is MDHEN and CDR2 SYDVKM. This CDR3 is CASSWTVSGELFF. The CDR3 region has the DNA TGTGCCAGCTCCTGGACAGTTTCCGGGGAGCTGTTTTTT. Full variable domain (missing parts from reference TRBV28 and TRBJ2-2): DVKVTQSSRYLVKRTGEKVFLECVQDMDHENMFWYRQDPGLGLRLIYFSYDVKMKEKGDIPEGYSVSREKKERFSLILESASTNQTSMYLCASSWTVSGELFFGEGSRLTVL.

The rearrangement uses TRBV7-6 and TRBJ2-1; TRBD2 agrees at 7 bases. CDR3 length equals 17 residues. After removal of 1 base from V and 0 bases from J, the junction contained 6 bases not matched to a gene. The germline V gene encodes CDR1 SGHVS and CDR2 FNYEAQ. The CDR3 spells CASSLELAQSSYNEQFF. As DNA, the CDR3 is TGTGCCAGCAGCTTAGAACTAGCGCAAAGCTCCTACAATGAGCAGTTCTTC.

This CDR3 is CASRRRDRRLGTNYGYTF. CDR3 nucleotides: TGTGCCAGCAGACGCCGGGACAGAAGATTGGGGACTAACTATGGCTACACCTTC. The chain recombines TRBV28 with TRBJ1-2, with 7 bases lining up with TRBD1. The CDR3 loop spans 18 amino acids. From germline, CDR1 is MDHEN and CDR2 SYDVKM. V trimming: 6 bases; J trimming: 0 bases; junction bases outside the gene matches: 16.

The V and J genes are TRBV5-1 and TRBJ2-5; 13 bases line up with TRBD2. CDR3 length: 16 residues. J lost 4 bases, V lost 4 bases, and 7 bases had no gene match. CDR1 and CDR2 from the germline V gene are SGHRS and YFSETQ. The CDR3 spells CASSLRLAGGSETQYF. The CDR3 region has the DNA TGCGCCAGCAGCCTTCGACTAGCGGGGGGTTCAGAGACCCAGTACTTC.

This sequence joins TRBV7-3 and TRBJ2-6, with a tentative D call TRBD1 (6 bases). The V gene's germline CDR1 is SGHTA and CDR2 FQGTGA. The CDR3 covers 16 residues. Trimming cost V 1 base and J 2 bases, with 9 bases left between them. In nucleotides, the CDR3 is TGTGCCAGCAGCTTAATGGGGGCCGCTGGGGCCAACGTCCTGACTTTC. It translates to CASSLMGAAGANVLTF.

This clone was seen a few times. The V gene is TRBV28, the J gene TRBJ1-1, with D perhaps matching TRBD1 (6 bases). V was cut by 6 bases and J by 0 bases, with 26 bases left in between. There are 19 residues in the CDR3. Looked up from germline, CDR1 is MDHEN and CDR2 is SYDVKM. CDR3 nucleotides: TGTGCCAGCAGCAGTACAGGGCTGCTCGGGGAACTTATGAACACTGAAGCTTTCTTT. As protein: CASSSTGLLGELMNTEAFF.